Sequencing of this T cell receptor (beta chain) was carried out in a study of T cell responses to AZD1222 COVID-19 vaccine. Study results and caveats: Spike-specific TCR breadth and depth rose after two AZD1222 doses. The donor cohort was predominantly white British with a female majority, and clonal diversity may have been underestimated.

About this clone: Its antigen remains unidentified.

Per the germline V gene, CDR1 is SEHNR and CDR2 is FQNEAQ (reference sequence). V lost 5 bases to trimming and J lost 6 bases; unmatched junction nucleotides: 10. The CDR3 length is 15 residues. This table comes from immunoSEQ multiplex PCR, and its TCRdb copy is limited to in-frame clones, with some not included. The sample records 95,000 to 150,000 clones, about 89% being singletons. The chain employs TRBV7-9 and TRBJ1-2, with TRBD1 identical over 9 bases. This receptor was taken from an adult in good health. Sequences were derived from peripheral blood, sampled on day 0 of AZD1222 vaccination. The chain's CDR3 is CASSLLARTGDGYTF. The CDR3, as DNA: TGTGCCAGCAGCCTACTGGCCCGGACAGGGGATGGCTACACCTTC.